This section outlines one TCR beta chain sequence together with its context. The record originates from a study of blood T cell repertoires in COVID-19. Turning to the study itself: COVID-19 samples, acute and convalescent, were from the United States, Italy and Spain.

Per the authors' pipeline: Estimation of nucleated cell counts relied on the amplification of reference gene primers. The protocol was immunoSEQ multiplex PCR, while the TCRdb copy is restricted to in-frame clones and leaves out a portion. V, J and clone size are taken as reported in that table, and D and trimming were inferred from the DNA itself. The sample carries roughly 50,000 clones, 89% recorded once. The receptor comes from a human donor in a cohort sampled during active COVID-19. The sequencing input was peripheral blood.

CDR3 protein: CASSLSGGHEQYF. Written as DNA, the CDR3 is TGTGCCAGCAGTTTATCGGGGGGGCACGAGCAGTACTTC. This sequence joins TRBV27 and TRBJ2-7; D is perhaps TRBD2 (7 bases). The V gene's germline CDR1 is MNHEY and CDR2 SMNVEV (reference sequence). This CDR3 spans 13 amino acids. The V end was cut by 0 bases, the J end by 5 bases, with 8 bases between.